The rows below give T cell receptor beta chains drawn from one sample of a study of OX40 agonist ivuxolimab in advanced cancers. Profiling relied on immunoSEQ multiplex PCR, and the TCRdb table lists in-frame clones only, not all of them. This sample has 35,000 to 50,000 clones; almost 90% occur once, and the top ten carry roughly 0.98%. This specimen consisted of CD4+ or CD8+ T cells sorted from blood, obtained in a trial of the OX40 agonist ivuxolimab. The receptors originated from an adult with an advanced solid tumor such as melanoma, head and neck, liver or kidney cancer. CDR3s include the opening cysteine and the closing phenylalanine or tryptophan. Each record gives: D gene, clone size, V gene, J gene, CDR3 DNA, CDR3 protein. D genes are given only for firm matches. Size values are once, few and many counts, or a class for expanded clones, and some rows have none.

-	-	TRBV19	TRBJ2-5	TGTGCCACCAGGACACGCCAAGAGACCCAGTACTTC	CATRTRQETQYF
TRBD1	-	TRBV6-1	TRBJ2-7	TGTGCCAGCAGTGAAGGTCAGGGGGCTGCCTACGAGCAGTACTTC	CASSEGQGAAYEQYF
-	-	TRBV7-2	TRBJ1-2	TGTGCCAGCAGCTTAGGCAGGGGCTTTCTTGGCTACACCTTC	CASSLGRGFLGYTF
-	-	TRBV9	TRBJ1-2	TGTGCCAGCAGCGCCGACAGTAACTATGGCTACACCTTC	CASSADSNYGYTF
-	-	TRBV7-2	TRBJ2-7	TGTGCCAGCAGCCTGGGGCTAGGGGAGTCCGCCGAGCAGTACTTC	CASSLGLGESAEQYF
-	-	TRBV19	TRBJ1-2	TGTGCCAGTAGTATAGTCGGGGCCGGGGGCTATGGCTACACCTTC	CASSIVGAGGYGYTF
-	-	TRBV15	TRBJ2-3	TGTGCCACCAGCAGAGGGGGCCGTCGTAGCACAGATACGCAGTATTTT	CATSRGGRRSTDTQYF
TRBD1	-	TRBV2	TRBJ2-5	TGTGCCAGCAGTGAAGGGGACAGGGGCAGGCAGACCCAGTACTTC	CASSEGDRGRQTQYF
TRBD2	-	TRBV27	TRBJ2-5	TGTGCCAGCAGTTCCCTCGGGGACCTCGGGACTAGCGGGACCCAAGAGACCCAGTACTTC	CASSSLGDLGTSGTQETQYF
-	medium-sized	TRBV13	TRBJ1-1	TGTGCCAGCAGCTTAGACAGGAGGGGGACTGAAGCTTTCTTT	CASSLDRRGTEAFF
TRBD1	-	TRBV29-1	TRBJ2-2	TGCAGCGTTGAAGACCCCAGGGGGTTCACCGGGGAGCTGTTTTTT	CSVEDPRGFTGELFF
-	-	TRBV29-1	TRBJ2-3	TGCAGCGCCCCGGCCCCTTGGGAGGATACGCAGTATTTT	CSAPAPWEDTQYF
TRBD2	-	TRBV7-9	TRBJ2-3	TGTGCCAGCAGCTTAACTAGCGGGAGCGGGACAGATACGCAGTATTTT	CASSLTSGSGTDTQYF
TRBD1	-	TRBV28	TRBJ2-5	TGTGCCAGCAGTCAGGGGGCGCGTAGACAAGAGACCCAGTACTTC	CASSQGARRQETQYF
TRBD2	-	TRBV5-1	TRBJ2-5	TGCGCCAGCATCGGGACTAGCGGGAGGGCCTCGGGGGAGACCCAGTACTTC	CASIGTSGRASGETQYF
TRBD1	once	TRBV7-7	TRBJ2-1	TGTGCTAGCAGCACCGGGACAGGGAGGTACAATGAGCAGTTCTTC	CASSTGTGRYNEQFF
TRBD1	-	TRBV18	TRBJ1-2	TGTGCCAGCTCAAACGACAGGGCCGCTAACTATGGCTACACCTTC	CASSNDRAANYGYTF
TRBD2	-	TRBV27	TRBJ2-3	TGTGCCCTAAAAAGGGCGGGAGGGTTCACAGATACGCAGTATTTT	CALKRAGGFTDTQYF
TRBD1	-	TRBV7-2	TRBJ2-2	TGTGCCAGCAGCCTCAGACAGGGGAGCACCGGGGAGCTGTTTTTT	CASSLRQGSTGELFF
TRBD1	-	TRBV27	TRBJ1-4	TGTGCCAGCACCAGGGGGCAACCTTCAACTAATGAAAAACTGTTTTTT	CASTRGQPSTNEKLFF
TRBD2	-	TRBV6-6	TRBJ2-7	TGTGCCAGCAGTTACTCTAGCGGGATTTACGAGCAGTACTTC	CASSYSSGIYEQYF
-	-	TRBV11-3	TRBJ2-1	TGTGCCAGCAGCTTAGGGGGATCGGGTGAGCAGTTCTTC	CASSLGGSGEQFF
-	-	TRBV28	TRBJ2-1	TGTGCCAGCAGTTTAAGAATCGGAACCGGGACTGTGGGCGATGAGCAGTTCTTC	CASSLRIGTGTVGDEQFF
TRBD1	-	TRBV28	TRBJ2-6	TGTGCCAGCAGTATCGACAGGGGTAGGGGCTCTGGGGCCAACGTCCTGACTTTC	CASSIDRGRGSGANVLTF
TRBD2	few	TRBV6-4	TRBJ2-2	TGTGCCAGCCTACTGAATACTAGCGGGAGGTTCCGGGAGCTGTTTTTT	CASLLNTSGRFRELFF
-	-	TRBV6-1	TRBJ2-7	TGTGCCACCAGGGGTCGACAGCGGGTCGAGCAGTACTTC	CATRGRQRVEQYF
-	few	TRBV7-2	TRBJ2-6	TGTGCCAGCAGCTTAGCAGGGCATGGGGGCTCTGGGGCCAACGTCCTGACTTTC	CASSLAGHGGSGANVLTF
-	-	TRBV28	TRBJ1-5	TGTGCCAGCAGGAATAAAGACAAGCGGGGCTTTATTCAGCCCCAGCATTTT	CASRNKDKRGFIQPQHF
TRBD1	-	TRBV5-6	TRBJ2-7	TGTGCCAGCAGCTTTAGGGGACAGGCCTACGAGCAGTACTTC	CASSFRGQAYEQYF
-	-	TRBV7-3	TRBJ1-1	TGTGCCAGCAGCTCAGGAGTGAACACTGAAGCTTTCTTT	CASSSGVNTEAFF
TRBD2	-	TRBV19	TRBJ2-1	TGTGCCAGTAGTATACCGGCGGGAGGGGTTCTGTTCTTC	CASSIPAGGVLFF
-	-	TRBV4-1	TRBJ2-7	TGCGCCAGCAGCCAAGATACGTCCCAGGCCTACGAGCAGTACTTC	CASSQDTSQAYEQYF
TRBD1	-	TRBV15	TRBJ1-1	TGTGCCACCAGAGGGACAGTTGGTACTGAAGCTTTCTTT	CATRGTVGTEAFF
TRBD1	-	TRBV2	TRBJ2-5	TGTGCCAGCAGTGATGGGACAGGGGGACAAGAGACCCAGTACTTC	CASSDGTGGQETQYF
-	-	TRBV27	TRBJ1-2	TGTGCCAGCAGGGGGGCAGGGGATTATGGTGGCTACACCTTC	CASRGAGDYGGYTF
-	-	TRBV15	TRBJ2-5	TGTGCCACCAGCAGAAGGACCGGGGAGGTCGAGACCCAGTACTTC	CATSRRTGEVETQYF
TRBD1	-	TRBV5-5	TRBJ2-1	TGTGCCAGCAGCTCGAGGACAGGGCAGGCCTACAATGAGCAGTTCTTC	CASSSRTGQAYNEQFF
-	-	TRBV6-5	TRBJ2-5	TGTGCCACTGCGAGGGCCGAGGAGACCCAGTACTTC	CATARAEETQYF
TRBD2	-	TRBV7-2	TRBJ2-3	TGTGCCAGCAGCTCCCAACCGGGACTAGCGGCAGATACGCAGTATTTT	CASSSQPGLAADTQYF
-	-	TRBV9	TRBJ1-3	TGTGCCAGCAGCGTAGGAAACAGGGCCTACTCTGGAAACACCATATATTTT	CASSVGNRAYSGNTIYF